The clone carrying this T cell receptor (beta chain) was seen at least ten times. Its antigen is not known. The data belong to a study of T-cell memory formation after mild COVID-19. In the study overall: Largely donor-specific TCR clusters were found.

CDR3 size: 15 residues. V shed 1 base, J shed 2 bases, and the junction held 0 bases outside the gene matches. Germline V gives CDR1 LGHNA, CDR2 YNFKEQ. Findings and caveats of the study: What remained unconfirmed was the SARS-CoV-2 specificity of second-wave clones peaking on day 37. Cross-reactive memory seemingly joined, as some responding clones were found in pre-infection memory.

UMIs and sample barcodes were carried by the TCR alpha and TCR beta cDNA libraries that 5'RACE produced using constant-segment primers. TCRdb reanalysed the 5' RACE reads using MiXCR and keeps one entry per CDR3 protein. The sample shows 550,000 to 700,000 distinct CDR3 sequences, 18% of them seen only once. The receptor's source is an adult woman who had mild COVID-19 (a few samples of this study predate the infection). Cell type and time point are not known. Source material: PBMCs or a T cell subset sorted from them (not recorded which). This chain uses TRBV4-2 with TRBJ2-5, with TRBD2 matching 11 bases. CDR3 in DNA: TGTGCCAGCAGCCAAGGACTAGCGGGGCAAGAGACCCAGTACTTC. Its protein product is CASSQGLAGQETQYF.